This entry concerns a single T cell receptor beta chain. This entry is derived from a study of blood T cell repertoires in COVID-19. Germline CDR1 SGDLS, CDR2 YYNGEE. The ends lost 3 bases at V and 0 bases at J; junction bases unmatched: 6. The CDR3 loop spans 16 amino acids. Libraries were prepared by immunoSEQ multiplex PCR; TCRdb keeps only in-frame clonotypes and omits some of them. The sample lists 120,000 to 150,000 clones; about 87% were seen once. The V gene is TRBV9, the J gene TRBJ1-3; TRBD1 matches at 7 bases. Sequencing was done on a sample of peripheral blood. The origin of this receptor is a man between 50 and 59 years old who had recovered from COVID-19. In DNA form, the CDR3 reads TGTGCCAGCAGCGCTTCGGGACAGCACTCTGGAAACACCATATATTTT. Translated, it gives CASSASGQHSGNTIYF.